The source of this T cell receptor (beta chain) is a study of Graves' ophthalmopathy and Graves' hyperthyroidism. The CDR3 totals 14 residues. J gave up 7 bases and V 5 bases, and 9 bases lay outside the gene matches. Germline assignment: CDR1 MGHDK and CDR2 SYGVNS. Ophthalmopathy cases showed moderate-to-severe activity, scoring CAS ≥3 and NOSPECS ≥4, with duration under 3 months. RNA transcripts served as template for amplifying TCR beta CDR3 sequences. RT-PCR was first run with HTBI primers, then multiplex PCR in a second round. MiXCR was run by TCRdb on the multiplex PCR reads, yielding one entry per CDR3 protein. This table holds hundreds of thousands of distinct CDR3 sequences, about 44% found once.

This clonotype was sampled from an adult man with Graves' ophthalmopathy. Source material: peripheral blood. This chain uses TRBV25-1 with TRBJ1-2; 8 bases agree with TRBD1. DNA of the CDR3: TGTGCCAGCAGTATAGGACAGGGTTCCGCTGGCTACACCTTC. This codes for CASSIGQGSAGYTF.